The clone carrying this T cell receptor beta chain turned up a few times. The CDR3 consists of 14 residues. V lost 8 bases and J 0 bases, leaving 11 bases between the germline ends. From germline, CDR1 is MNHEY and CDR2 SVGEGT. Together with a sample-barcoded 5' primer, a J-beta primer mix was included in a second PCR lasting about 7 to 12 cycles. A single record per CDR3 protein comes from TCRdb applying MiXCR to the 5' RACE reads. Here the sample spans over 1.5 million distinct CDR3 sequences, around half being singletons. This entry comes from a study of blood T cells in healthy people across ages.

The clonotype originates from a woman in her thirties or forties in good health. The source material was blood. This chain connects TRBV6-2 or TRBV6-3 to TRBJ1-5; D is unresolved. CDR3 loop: CASGGWISNQPQHF. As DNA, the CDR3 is TGTGCCAGCGGAGGCTGGATTAGCAATCAGCCCCAGCATTTT.